These T cell receptor beta chains were read from a single sample in a study of regulatory T cells in long-lasting Graves disease. TCRdb independently ran MiXCR on the multiplex PCR reads; one entry per CDR3 protein. Of hundreds of thousands of distinct CDR3 sequences in the sample, roughly a sixth were seen once. The sample in question was peripheral blood mononuclear cells (PBMCs), obtained at new diagnosis, from a patient treated with antithyroid drugs. The receptor set was obtained from a female donor with Graves disease. Both conserved end residues are part of each CDR3. Each record gives: J gene, V gene, clone size, D gene, CDR3 DNA, CDR3 protein. A D gene is named only where the DNA matches it firmly. Some rows mark clone size as missing; the rest say once, few, many or name a class of expanded clone.

>TRBJ2-7|TRBV5-4|-|-
TGTGCCAGCGGCTCGCGGACAGACTCCTACGAGCAGTACTTC
CASGSRTDSYEQYF
>TRBJ1-1|TRBV20-1|many|-
TGCAGTGCTAGACCCATGGACAGAAGGAACACTGAAGCTTTCTTT
CSARPMDRRNTEAFF
>TRBJ1-4|TRBV19|-|-
TGTGCCAGTAGTTTGGACAGAAACCCTAATGAAAAACTGTTTTTT
CASSLDRNPNEKLFF
>TRBJ2-3|TRBV7-9|many|TRBD2
TGTGCCAGCAGCTCAGGACTAGCGGGAGAGGGGGGCACAGATACGCAGTATTTT
CASSSGLAGEGGTDTQYF
>TRBJ1-4|TRBV30|-|TRBD1
TGTGCCTGGAGTCCTCGGACAGGCTTAAATGAAAAACTGTTTTTT
CAWSPRTGLNEKLFF
>TRBJ2-2|TRBV11-2|many|-
TGTGCCAGCAGCTTAGATCTTGGACCCGACACCGGGGAGCTGTTTTTT
CASSLDLGPDTGELFF
>TRBJ2-7|TRBV6-1|-|-
TGTGCCAGCAGGCGGCTAGCGACCGAGCAGTACTTC
CASRRLATEQYF
>TRBJ2-6|TRBV6-2/TRBV6-3|many|TRBD1
TGTGCCAGCAGTTTGTCAGGGGGCTATGGGGCCAACGTCCTGACTTTC
CASSLSGGYGANVLTF
>TRBJ1-4|TRBV6-1|many|-
TGTGCCAGCAGCCACGGACAAGGGGCTGAAAAACTGTTTTTT
CASSHGQGAEKLFF
>TRBJ2-1|TRBV5-5|few|-
TGTGCCAGCAGCTTGGATTCCGGTCCCGTCTTCTTC
CASSLDSGPVFF
>TRBJ1-1|TRBV12-3/TRBV12-4|many|-
TGTGCCAGCACCATCGGCACAGGGAACACTGAAGCTTTCTTT
CASTIGTGNTEAFF
>TRBJ2-4|TRBV27|few|-
TGTGCCAGCAGCGACGGTCTTGTACAAAACATTCAGTACTTC
CASSDGLVQNIQYF
>TRBJ2-1|TRBV27|many|-
TGTGCCAGCAGTTTTCCCGGCAGGCACAATGAGCAGTTCTTC
CASSFPGRHNEQFF
>TRBJ2-4|TRBV18|-|-
TGTGCCAGCTCACCGAAGGACATGGGCTGGGCCAAAAACATTCAGTACTTC
CASSPKDMGWAKNIQYF
>TRBJ1-2|TRBV20-1|many|-
TGCAGTGCTAGTTACCCCCCCCGACAGGAACTCCCCTATGGCTACACCTTC
CSASYPPRQELPYGYTF
>TRBJ2-3|TRBV10-1|many|-
TGCGCCAGCAGTCCCATCCAGGGTAATACGCAGTATTTT
CASSPIQGNTQYF
>TRBJ2-1|TRBV11-1|many|-
TGTGCCAGCAGCTTAGGCGTTGGAGCCCTTGAGCAGTTCTTC
CASSLGVGALEQFF
>TRBJ1-5|TRBV11-1|-|-
TGTGCCAGCAGCTTGTCCTCGGGTTCCAATCAGCCCCAGCATTTT
CASSLSSGSNQPQHF
>TRBJ2-3|TRBV12-3/TRBV12-4|many|-
TGTGCCAGCAGCCTGTTCCGACGGACAGATACGCAGTATTTT
CASSLFRRTDTQYF
>TRBJ2-1|TRBV19|few|-
TGTGCCAGTAGTATACCACGGGGCACCAACAATGAGCAGTTCTTC
CASSIPRGTNNEQFF
>TRBJ2-5|TRBV6-2/TRBV6-3|-|TRBD2
TGTGCCAGCAAACTAGCGGGGCAACAAGAGACCCAGTACTTC
CASKLAGQQETQYF
>TRBJ2-1|TRBV6-1|many|TRBD2
TGTGCCAGCAGTGAACTAGCGGGGGGGAATGAGCAGTTCTTC
CASSELAGGNEQFF
>TRBJ1-2|TRBV9|many|-
TGTGCCAGCAGCGTAGATGAAGGGATTCGGACCTATGGCTACACCTTC
CASSVDEGIRTYGYTF
>TRBJ1-5|TRBV6-1|many|-
TGTGCCAGCAGTGAAGGAAGTGGACGCAATCAGCCCCAGCATTTT
CASSEGSGRNQPQHF
>TRBJ2-5|TRBV3-1|many|-
TGTGCCAGCAGCCGGACAGTCCAAGAGACCCAGTACTTC
CASSRTVQETQYF
>TRBJ2-5|TRBV7-2|-|-
TGTGCCAGCAGCTTTGGCAGGGCGGAGACCCAGTACTTC
CASSFGRAETQYF
>TRBJ2-7|TRBV2|many|TRBD1
TGTGCCAGCAGTGAGGACAGGGGAGTTGGCGAGCAGTACTTC
CASSEDRGVGEQYF
>TRBJ2-1|TRBV12-3/TRBV12-4|many|TRBD2
TGTGCCAGCAGTTCATGGGTGGGACTAGCGGGAGGTAATGAGCAGTTCTTC
CASSSWVGLAGGNEQFF
>TRBJ2-7|TRBV5-1|-|TRBD2
TGCGCCAGCAGCTTGGGCCCCGTCCCTATCGGGGCGGGGGAAAGTCGAGAGCAGTACTTC
CASSLGPVPIGAGESREQYF
>TRBJ1-2|TRBV30|-|TRBD1
TGTGCCTGGAGTGTACTGGGGACAGGGGGATATGGCTACACCTTC
CAWSVLGTGGYGYTF
>TRBJ2-5|TRBV6-1|many|-
TGTGCCAGCAGTGAAACAGGACAGCGGGAGACCCAGTACTTC
CASSETGQRETQYF
>TRBJ2-7|TRBV10-3|many|-
TGTGCCATCGGTCCCTCCCTGGCAGCCTACGAGCAGTACTTC
CAIGPSLAAYEQYF
>TRBJ2-3|TRBV6-1|many|-
TGTGCCAGCATGACGACAGAAACAGATACGCAGTATTTT
CASMTTETDTQYF
>TRBJ2-7|TRBV27|-|-
TGTGCCAGCAGGTCAGCCTCCTACGAGCAGTACTTC
CASRSASYEQYF
>TRBJ1-2|TRBV4-1|many|-
TGCGCCAGCAGCCAAATATTAGGGAACTATGGCTACACCTTC
CASSQILGNYGYTF
>TRBJ1-5|TRBV28|many|TRBD1
TGTGCCAGCAGTGGCCCACAGGGGAGGAAAGATCAGCCCCAGCATTTT
CASSGPQGRKDQPQHF
>TRBJ2-1|TRBV4-1|once|TRBD2
TGCGCCAGCAGCCAAGCCAGCGGGAGTTACAATGAGCAGTTCTTC
CASSQASGSYNEQFF
>TRBJ2-3|TRBV12-5|many|-
TGTGCTAGTGGTTTGGTACAAGCGGTTAAGTTAACAGATACGCAGTATTTT
CASGLVQAVKLTDTQYF
>TRBJ2-1|TRBV15|many|-
TGTGCCACCAGCAGCAGACAGTACAATGAGCAGTTCTTC
CATSSRQYNEQFF
>TRBJ1-5|TRBV28|many|-
TGTGCCAGCGGCCGGGGACGAACTCAGCCCCAGCATTTT
CASGRGRTQPQHF
>TRBJ1-2|TRBV5-1|-|-
TGCGCCAGCAGCCCGCACGTGGTACAGAAGGATGGCTACACCTTC
CASSPHVVQKDGYTF
>TRBJ1-1|TRBV9|many|TRBD1
TGTGCCAGCAGCTCCTTCGGGGGGACAGCGAACACTGAAGCTTTCTTT
CASSSFGGTANTEAFF
>TRBJ2-7|TRBV6-2/TRBV6-3|few|TRBD2
TGTGCCAGCGAGGGACTAGCGGGAGACGAGCAGTACTTC
CASEGLAGDEQYF
>TRBJ2-1|TRBV18|few|-
TGTGCCAGCTCACCCTCTGGCCACAGGGCTGTCGAGCAGTTCTTC
CASSPSGHRAVEQFF
>TRBJ2-2|TRBV12-3/TRBV12-4|many|TRBD1
TGTGCCAGCAGTCCCACTGGAGACGGGACAGGGGTGAGGAACGGGGAGCTGTTTTTT
CASSPTGDGTGVRNGELFF
>TRBJ2-1|TRBV20-1|many|TRBD2
TGCAGTGCTTTCCCACGCGGACTAGCGGGTCAAGTACCCTACAATGAGCAGTTCTTC
CSAFPRGLAGQVPYNEQFF
>TRBJ1-4|TRBV2|-|TRBD1
TGTGCCAGCGGGGGAGGGGGCAAGGCTGAAAAACTGTTTTTT
CASGGGGKAEKLFF
>TRBJ2-7|TRBV7-8|-|TRBD2
TGTGCCAGCAGCTTAGAACTAGCGGGAGGTCAAGAGCAGTACTTC
CASSLELAGGQEQYF
>TRBJ2-3|TRBV13|many|-
TGTGCCAGCAGCTTAGGTCGGCGTTTACAGACAGATACGCAGTATTTT
CASSLGRRLQTDTQYF
>TRBJ2-1|TRBV12-3/TRBV12-4|few|-
TGTGCCAGCACCATCCATCGACTCCTCAATGAGCAGTTCTTC
CASTIHRLLNEQFF
>TRBJ2-2|TRBV28|many|-
TGTGCCAGCAGAACGACAGCGAACACCGGGGAGCTGTTTTTT
CASRTTANTGELFF
>TRBJ2-2|TRBV20-1|many|-
TGCAGTGCTAGACGCAAGCCCCCGGGGGAGCTGTTTTTT
CSARRKPPGELFF
>TRBJ2-5|TRBV6-1|many|-
TGTGCCAGCACCAAAAGGGGGGGGGGAAAGAGGGTCCAAGAGACCCAGTACTTC
CASTKRGGGKRVQETQYF
>TRBJ2-2|TRBV20-1|-|-
TGCAGTGCTAGAGCCTTCCAGGACGCCACCGGGGAGCTGTTTTTT
CSARAFQDATGELFF
>TRBJ2-1|TRBV25-1|-|-
TGTGCCAGCAGTGGATTCGGTGGGAGCTCCTACAATGAGCAGTTCTTC
CASSGFGGSSYNEQFF
>TRBJ1-1|TRBV2|few|TRBD1
TGTGCCAGCAGTGAGGGTGGGACAGAGAACACTGAAGCTTTCTTT
CASSEGGTENTEAFF
>TRBJ1-2|TRBV19|few|TRBD1
TGTGCCAGTAGCGTTCAGGGGGTGCGGTATGGCTACACCTTC
CASSVQGVRYGYTF
>TRBJ2-1|TRBV7-2|many|TRBD1
TGTGCCAGCATCAGGACAGGGGGCAATGAGCAGTTCTTC
CASIRTGGNEQFF
>TRBJ2-1|TRBV12-3/TRBV12-4|few|TRBD2
TGTGCCAGCAGCATGACTAGCGGGATACACAATGAGCAGTTCTTC
CASSMTSGIHNEQFF